This T cell receptor beta chain was documented in a study of blood T cell repertoires in COVID-19. The germline V gene encodes CDR1 SSHAT and CDR2 FNYEAQ (reference sequence). CDR3 length equals 15 residues. As concerns this clone: A read error may account for a junction end that differs from germline.

The repertoire was sequenced with immunoSEQ multiplex PCR; TCRdb's copy has only in-frame clones and lacks some. This sample has under 70,000 clones, with around 90% found just once. Sequencing was performed on peripheral blood. The genes are TRBV7-7 and TRBJ2-5; the D gene is possibly TRBD1 (6 bases). The sequence derives from a human donor with active COVID-19. The donor label of this sample is uncertain. The CDR3 nucleotides are TGTGCTAGCAGCTTAGGCTGGGGGCCCCAAGAGACCCAGTACTTC. Translating it yields CASSLGWGPQETQYF.